This entry lists 26 T cell receptor beta chains sequenced from one sample in a study of OX40 agonist ivuxolimab in advanced cancers. The assay was immunoSEQ multiplex PCR, and TCRdb's table has in-frame clones only and misses some. The sample lists around 46,000 clones, 89% seen once, with about an eighth in the top ten. The sample was CD4+ or CD8+ T cells sorted from blood, taken in a trial of the OX40 agonist ivuxolimab. These receptors came from an adult with an advanced solid tumor such as melanoma, head and neck, liver or kidney cancer.

V usage is TRBV5-6 and J usage is TRBJ1-5; D uncertain. There are 14 residues in the CDR3. Per germline, CDR1 SGHDT and CDR2 YYEEEE. With 2 bases removed from V and 0 bases from J, the gap between germline ends came to 6 bases. DNA for the CDR3: TGTGCCAGCAGCTTTGGGTTTAGCAATCAGCCCCAGCATTTT. Protein product: CASSFGFSNQPQHF.

This chain uses TRBV9 with TRBJ2-2; D possibly uses TRBD1 or TRBD2 (6 bases each). The CDR3 is 16 residues long. Germline CDR1 SGDLS, CDR2 YYNGEE. V gave up 4 bases and J gave up 6 bases, with 19 bases separating them. The CDR3 sequence: CASSTGGQAVAGELFF. DNA for the CDR3: TGTGCCAGCAGCACCGGGGGCCAGGCGGTGGCCGGGGAGCTGTTTTTT.

The chain employs TRBV4-2 and TRBJ2-1; 11 nucleotides align to TRBD2. V shed 4 bases, J shed 6 bases, and the junction held 5 bases outside the gene matches. Germline-derived CDR1 and CDR2 are LGHNA and YNFKEQ. CDR3 length equals 15 residues. The CDR3 region has the DNA TGTGCCAGCAGCCCCCTAGCGGGAGGAAGCAATGAGCAGTTCTTC. Its translation is CASSPLAGGSNEQFF.

Only one count was recorded for this clone. As DNA, the CDR3 is TGCGCCAGCAGTGAGTCCAGTGGGGAGTACTTC. Amino acids: CASSESSGEYF. The chain recombines TRBV10-2 with TRBJ2-7, with D unclear. The length of the CDR3 is 11 residues. Between the trimmed V and J ends, which lost 0 bases and 11 bases, there was a span of 8 bases. The germline V gene encodes CDR1 WSHSY and CDR2 SAAADI.

The V and J genes are TRBV9 and TRBJ1-5; D unclear. CDR1 is SGDLS and CDR2 is YYNGEE in the germline V gene. The CDR3 is made up of 14 amino acids. Trimming stripped 0 bases from V and 2 bases from J, with 6 bases between. The CDR3 DNA is TGTGCCAGCAGCGTAGGAGGAGGCAATCAGCCCCAGCATTTT. It translates to CASSVGGGNQPQHF.

The chain couples TRBV7-3 to TRBJ1-1; D might be TRBD1 (5 bases). V dropped 5 bases and J dropped 0 bases, with 13 bases sitting between them. CDR1 is SGHTA, CDR2 FQGTGA, per germline. The CDR3 is 15 residues long. In DNA form, the CDR3 reads TGTGCCAGCAGCCCTGAGACAGTAATGAACACTGAAGCTTTCTTT. Protein product: CASSPETVMNTEAFF.

The chain has TRBV5-6 and TRBJ2-1; 8 bases match TRBD1. Trimming at V came to 3 bases and at J to 0 bases, leaving 2 bases not matched to a gene. CDR3 length: 15 residues. Germline V lookup: CDR1 SGHDT, CDR2 YYEEEE. The CDR3 DNA reads TGTGCCAGCAGCTGGGGGACAGGCTCCTACAATGAGCAGTTCTTC. It encodes CASSWGTGSYNEQFF. The full variable domain, its missing parts supplied by reference TRBV5-6 and TRBJ2-1, is DAGVTQSPTHLIKTRGQQVTLRCSPKSGHDTVSWYQQALGQGPQFIFQYYEEEERQRGNFPDRFSGHQFPNYSSELNVNALLLGDSALYLCASSWGTGSYNEQFFGPGTRLTVL.

V usage is TRBV4-1 and J usage is TRBJ2-5; 7 positions agree with TRBD1. The CDR3 length is 15 residues. V lost 4 bases to trimming and J lost 4 bases; unmatched junction nucleotides: 9. Germline lookup yields CDR1 MGHRA and CDR2 YSYEKL. CDR3 amino acids: CASSPPTGTVETQYF. CDR3 bases: TGCGCCAGCAGCCCACCGACAGGGACGGTAGAGACCCAGTACTTC.

The V gene is TRBV19, the J gene TRBJ2-7; the match to TRBD1 covers 11 bases. The germline V gene encodes CDR1 LNHDA and CDR2 SQIVND (reference sequence). The CDR3 totals 15 residues. The ends lost 5 bases at V and 3 bases at J; junction bases unmatched: 6. The CDR3 DNA follows: TGTGCCAGTAGTTATGGGACAGGGGGATTCTACGAGCAGTACTTC. Encoded protein: CASSYGTGGFYEQYF.

This clone has a single count. This chain joins TRBV4-1 and TRBJ2-1, with D unresolved. V gave up 4 bases and J gave up 4 bases, with 11 bases separating them. This CDR3 has 14 amino acids. From germline, CDR1 is MGHRA and CDR2 YSYEKL. The CDR3 DNA reads TGCGCCAGCAGCCCCCCTAAGGGTTACAATGAGCAGTTCTTC. It yields the protein CASSPPKGYNEQFF.

The rearrangement joins TRBV4-3 to TRBJ2-4; D might be TRBD1 or TRBD2, each matching 6 bases. The CDR3 loop spans 17 amino acids. CDR1 is LGHNA and CDR2 is YSLEER in the germline V gene. Trimming took off 0 bases at V and 1 base at J, with 13 bases between the two ends. The CDR3 sequence is CASSQDYGGGAKNIQYF. The CDR3 DNA is TGCGCCAGCAGCCAAGATTATGGAGGGGGTGCCAAAAACATTCAGTACTTC.

This chain connects TRBV30 to TRBJ2-3; 12 bases map to TRBD2. The V gene's germline CDR1 is GTSNPN and CDR2 SVGIG (reference sequence). The CDR3 covers 18 residues. J lost 0 bases, V lost 3 bases, and 10 bases had no gene match. The CDR3 is CAWSTGLAGLTSTDTQYF. In DNA, the CDR3 is TGTGCCTGGAGCACGGGACTAGCGGGTCTAACTAGCACAGATACGCAGTATTTT.

This chain joins TRBV4-1 and TRBJ1-1; D is ambiguous. The V and J ends lost 6 bases and 0 bases respectively, with 14 bases between them. Germline V gives CDR1 MGHRA, CDR2 YSYEKL. The CDR3 consists of 15 residues. For the CDR3, the DNA is TGCGCCAGCAGTCTTAATAAAGTAATGAACACTGAAGCTTTCTTT. Residues: CASSLNKVMNTEAFF.

The sample holds one count of this clone. V is TRBV2 and J is TRBJ1-1; D is unresolved. V was cut by 6 bases and J by 1 base, with 12 bases left in between. The CDR3 has 14 residues. In germline, CDR1 is SNHLY, CDR2 FYNNEI. The DNA of the CDR3 is TGTGCCAGCAGGAAAGACAACCGGAACACTGAAGCTTTCTTT. It codes for CASRKDNRNTEAFF.

The rearrangement links TRBV28 to TRBJ1-2, with D possibly being TRBD1 (5 bases). Germline CDR1 is MDHEN and CDR2 is SYDVKM. CDR3 length equals 18 residues. V was trimmed by 5 bases and J by 2 bases, leaving 24 bases between them. The CDR3 protein is CASSSSKGTDTLNYGYTF. The CDR3 coding sequence is TGTGCCAGCAGTAGTTCTAAGGGGACGGATACTCTAAACTATGGCTACACCTTC.

The genes are TRBV4-3 and TRBJ2-1; TRBD1 aligns across 9 bases. This CDR3 is built from 16 residues. The germline V gene has CDR1 LGHNA and CDR2 YSLEER. Trimming removed 4 bases from V and 6 bases from J; junction bases left unmatched: 10. The CDR3: CASSLRGTGMFNEQFF. The CDR3 region has the DNA TGCGCCAGCAGCCTTAGGGGGACAGGGATGTTCAATGAGCAGTTCTTC.

The chain is built from TRBV15 and TRBJ2-1; the match to TRBD2 covers 13 bases. Losses at the gene ends were 5 bases for V and 6 bases for J; bases not matched to a gene: 10. Per germline, CDR1 LNHNV and CDR2 YYDKDF (reference sequence). The CDR3 has 17 residues. CDR3 coding DNA: TGTGCCACCAGCTCCCGAGGGGGACTAGCGGGAATCAATGAGCAGTTCTTC. Translated, it gives CATSSRGGLAGINEQFF.

The rearrangement uses TRBV6-1 and TRBJ2-7; D unclear. CDR3 length: 11 residues. The V gene lost 7 bases and the J gene lost 1 base, with 5 bases spanning the gap. Looked up from germline, CDR1 is MNHNS and CDR2 is SASEGT. In DNA, the CDR3 is TGTGCCAGCACCGTGTCCTACGAGCAGTACTTC. Translated: CASTVSYEQYF.

This clone was recorded once. The CDR3 DNA is TGTGCCAGCAGCTCCCTAGCGGGCCCAGGGGATACGCAGTATTTT. Translating gives CASSSLAGPGDTQYF. This rearrangement joins TRBV7-3 to TRBJ2-3, with 8 bases matching TRBD2. This CDR3 contains 15 residues. Unmatched junction bases numbered 9, after V lost 4 bases and J lost 6 bases. Germline V gene lookup returns CDR1 SGHTA and CDR2 FQGTGA. Combining the CDR3 with reference TRBV7-3 and TRBJ2-3 gives the whole variable domain GAGVSQTPSNKVTEKGKYVELRCDPISGHTALYWYRQSLGQGPEFLIYFQGTGAADDSGLPNDRFFAVRPEGSVSTLKIQRTERGDSAVYLCASSSLAGPGDTQYFGPGTRLTVL.

The rearrangement joins TRBV11-2 to TRBJ1-1; D gene uncertain. This CDR3 spans 15 amino acids. V gave up 0 bases and J gave up 11 bases, with 19 bases separating them. CDR1 is SGHAT and CDR2 is FQNNGV in the germline V gene. In DNA, the CDR3 is TGTGCCAGCAGCTTAGAAAAGAAGGAGCCAGTGGGGGCTTTCTTT. Its translation is CASSLEKKEPVGAFF.

V is TRBV7-9 and J is TRBJ1-1; D remains unclear. Per germline, CDR1 SEHNR and CDR2 FQNEAQ (reference sequence). The ends were cut back, 0 bases at V and 1 base at J, with 9 bases in the middle. CDR3 length: 15 amino acids. CDR3 region: CASSLAGRRNTEAFF. CDR3 coding DNA: TGTGCCAGCAGCTTAGCTGGGAGGAGGAACACTGAAGCTTTCTTT.

This clone was observed a few times. In DNA form, the CDR3 reads TGTGCCAGTAGTTTTGGACTATACACCGGGGAGCTGTTTTTT. This encodes CASSFGLYTGELFF. The chain is built from TRBV19 and TRBJ2-2, with a possible D match to TRBD2 (6 bases). Trimming removed 5 bases at V and 3 bases at J, with 10 bases between. The V gene's germline CDR1 is LNHDA and CDR2 SQIVND (reference sequence). This CDR3 is 14 amino acids long. Variable domain in full (rest from reference TRBV19 and TRBJ2-2): DGGITQSPKYLFRKEGQNVTLSCEQNLNHDAMYWYRQDPGQGLRLIYYSQIVNDFQKGDIAEGYSVSREKKESFPLTVTSAQKNPTAFYLCASSFGLYTGELFFGEGSRLTVL.

Here the CDR3 reads CASSIGGQVISNYGYTF. CDR3 DNA sequence: TGTGCCAGTAGTATAGGGGGACAGGTGATTTCGAACTATGGCTACACCTTC. V usage is TRBV19 and J usage is TRBJ1-2, with 8 bases aligning to TRBD1. CDR1 is LNHDA and CDR2 is SQIVND in the germline V gene (reference sequence). CDR3 length equals 17 residues. V was pared by 1 base and J by 2 bases, with 9 bases of the junction left unmatched.

A single count supports this clone. The chain combines TRBV19 with TRBJ2-5; weak D call: TRBD1 (5 bases). V gave up 7 bases and J gave up 0 bases, with 12 bases separating them. The CDR3 loop spans 14 amino acids. Germline-derived CDR1 and CDR2 are LNHDA and SQIVND (reference sequence). For the CDR3, the DNA is TGTGCCAGTAAAGGCCAGGGTAACCAAGAGACCCAGTACTTC. Amino acids: CASKGQGNQETQYF.

This rearrangement joins TRBV27 to TRBJ2-7; D unresolved. Trimming took off 5 bases at V and 0 bases at J, with 8 bases between the two ends. The CDR3 is 13 residues long. Germline assignment: CDR1 MNHEY and CDR2 SMNVEV (reference sequence). This CDR3 is CASSPTVSYEQYF. DNA of the CDR3: TGTGCCAGCAGTCCGACGGTCTCCTACGAGCAGTACTTC.

The chain employs TRBV7-3 and TRBJ2-3; D is unresolved. V shed 2 bases and J shed 0 bases, with 18 bases lying between them. Germline CDR1 and CDR2: SGHTA and FQGTGA. The CDR3 spans 18 residues. CDR3 sequence (DNA): TGTGCCAGCAGCTTACAAGGTCTGATAGGATCTAGCACAGATACGCAGTATTTT. Translation gives CASSLQGLIGSSTDTQYF.